These 5 T cell receptor beta chains were all obtained from the same sample, sequenced in a study of T-cell reconstitution after alpha-beta-depleted transplantation in children. This sample's TCRbeta library carried unique molecular identifier barcodes. TCRdb itself ran the PCR reads through MiXCR, one entry per CDR3 protein. The sample yields 250,000 to 400,000 distinct CDR3 sequences, 23% seen once. The material sequenced was PBMCs, mostly from graft donor cells, taken 180 days after TCRalphabeta/CD19-depleted stem cell transplant. These receptors were taken from a male patient younger than 18 who had a stem cell transplant for acute lymphoblastic leukemia, so the T cells may come from the graft donor.

This clonotype was observed a few times. As DNA, the CDR3 is TGTGCCAGCAGCCGAAGACTAGCGGGCGACTACAATGAGCAGTTCTTC. Translated, it gives CASSRRLAGDYNEQFF. J is TRBJ2-1 and V is TRBV7-8; 10 bases agree with TRBD2. The CDR3 has 16 residues. Germline loops: CDR1 SGHVS, CDR2 FQNEAQ. The trim removed 5 bases at V and 3 bases at J, leaving 7 bases unmatched.

The chain is built from TRBV5-1 and TRBJ2-3; D may be TRBD2 (6 bases). V was clipped by 4 bases and J by 4 bases, with 10 bases between them. This CDR3 is 13 amino acids long. The germline V gene has CDR1 SGHRS and CDR2 YFSETQ. The CDR3 here is CASSVLASDTQYF. The CDR3 bases are TGCGCCAGCAGCGTGCTAGCGTCAGATACGCAGTATTTT.

This clonotype was detected many times. The chain joins TRBV5-5 to TRBJ1-3, with D possibly TRBD1 on 6 matching bases. Trimming removed 3 bases at V and 8 bases at J, with 18 bases between. Germline values: CDR1 SGHKS, CDR2 YYEKEE (reference sequence). The CDR3 spans 15 residues. The CDR3 here is CASSSNRDTRYTIYF. The CDR3 DNA sequence: TGTGCCAGCAGCTCTAACCGGGACACCCGATACACCATATATTTT.

This clonotype came up a few times. This sequence joins TRBV14 and TRBJ1-4; 7 nucleotides line up with TRBD1. Germline V gives CDR1 SGHDN, CDR2 FVKESK. This CDR3 is built from 12 residues. J gave up 12 bases and V 6 bases, and 7 bases lay outside the gene matches. The CDR3 spells CASSSDRHELFF. The CDR3 DNA follows: TGTGCCAGCAGTTCGGACAGGCATGAACTGTTTTTT.

V is TRBV4-1 and J is TRBJ2-1; 7 bases match TRBD1. Germline trimming cut 1 base from V and 11 bases from J; bases unmatched to any gene: 8. The CDR3 consists of 14 residues. Germline lookup yields CDR1 MGHRA and CDR2 YSYEKL. CDR3 bases: TGCGCCAGCAGCCAAGTAACAGGGGAGAACAAGCAGTTCTTC. Encoded protein: CASSQVTGENKQFF.